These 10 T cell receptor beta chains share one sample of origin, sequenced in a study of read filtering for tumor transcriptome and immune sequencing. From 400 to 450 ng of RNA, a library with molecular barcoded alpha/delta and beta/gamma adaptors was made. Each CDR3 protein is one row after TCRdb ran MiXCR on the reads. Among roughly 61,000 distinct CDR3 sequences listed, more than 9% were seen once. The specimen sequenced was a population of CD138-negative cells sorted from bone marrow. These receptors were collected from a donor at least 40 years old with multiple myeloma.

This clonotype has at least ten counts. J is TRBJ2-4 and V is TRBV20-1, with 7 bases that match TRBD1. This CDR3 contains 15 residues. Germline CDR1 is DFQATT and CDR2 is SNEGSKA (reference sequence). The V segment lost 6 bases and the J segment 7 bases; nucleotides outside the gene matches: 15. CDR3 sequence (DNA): TGCAGTGCCCACACCTTGACAGGGACCCGGAACATTCAGTACTTC. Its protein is CSAHTLTGTRNIQYF.

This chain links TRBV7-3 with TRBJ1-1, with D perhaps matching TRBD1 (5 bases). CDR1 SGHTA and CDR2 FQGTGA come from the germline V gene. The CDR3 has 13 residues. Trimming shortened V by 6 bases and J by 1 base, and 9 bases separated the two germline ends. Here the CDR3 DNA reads TGTGCCAGCAGGATTGGACAGAACACTGAAGCTTTCTTT. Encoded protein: CASRIGQNTEAFF.

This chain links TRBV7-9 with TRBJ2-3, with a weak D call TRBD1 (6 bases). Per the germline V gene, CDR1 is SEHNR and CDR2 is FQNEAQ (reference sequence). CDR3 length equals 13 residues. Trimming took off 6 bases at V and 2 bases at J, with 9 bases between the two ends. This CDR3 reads CASSRDTTDTQYF. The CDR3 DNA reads TGTGCCAGCAGTCGGGACACCACAGATACGCAGTATTTT.

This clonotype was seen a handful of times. CDR3 in DNA: TGTGCCAGCAGCCACGGACAGGGGAATTCACCCCTCCACTTT. Residues: CASSHGQGNSPLHF. The chain couples TRBV7-9 to TRBJ1-6; 9 bases agree with TRBD1. The CDR3 sequence is 14 residues long. The junction had 3 bases not matched to a gene; V was cut back by 5 bases and J by 7 bases. The germline CDR1 and CDR2 sequences are SEHNR and FQNEAQ (reference sequence). The variable domain in full, completed from reference TRBV7-9 and TRBJ1-6, reads DTGVSQNPRHKITKRGQNVTFRCDPISEHNRLYWYRQTLGQGPEFLTYFQNEAQLEKSRLLSDRFSAERPKGSFSTLEIQRTEQGDSAMYLCASSHGQGNSPLHFGNGTRLTVT.

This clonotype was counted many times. The CDR3 is CASSLDRGANTDTQYF. The CDR3, as DNA: TGTGCCAGCAGCTTAGATCGAGGGGCCAACACAGATACGCAGTATTTT. The chain uses TRBV11-2 and TRBJ2-3; either TRBD1 or TRBD2 may fit D (5 bases each). The CDR3 contains 16 residues. CDR1 is SGHAT and CDR2 is FQNNGV in the germline V gene. V was shortened by 0 bases and J by 2 bases, with 12 bases between the two germline ends.

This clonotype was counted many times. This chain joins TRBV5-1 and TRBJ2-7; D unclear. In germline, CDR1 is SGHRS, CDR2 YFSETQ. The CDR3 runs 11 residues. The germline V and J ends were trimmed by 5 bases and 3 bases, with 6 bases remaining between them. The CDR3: CASSSGYEQYF. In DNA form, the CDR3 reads TGCGCCAGCAGTTCAGGCTACGAGCAGTACTTC.

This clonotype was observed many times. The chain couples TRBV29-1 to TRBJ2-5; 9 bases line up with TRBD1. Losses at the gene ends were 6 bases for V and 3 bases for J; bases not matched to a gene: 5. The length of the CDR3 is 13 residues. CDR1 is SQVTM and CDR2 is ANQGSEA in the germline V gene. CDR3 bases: TGCAGCGTAGTGAGGGACAGGGAAGAGACCCAGTACTTC. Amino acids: CSVVRDREETQYF.

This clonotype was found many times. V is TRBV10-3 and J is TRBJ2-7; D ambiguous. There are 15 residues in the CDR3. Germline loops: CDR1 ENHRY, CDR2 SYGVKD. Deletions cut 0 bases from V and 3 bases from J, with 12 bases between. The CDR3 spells CAISESMPGYYEQYF. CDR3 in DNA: TGTGCCATCAGTGAGTCGATGCCAGGCTACTACGAGCAGTACTTC.

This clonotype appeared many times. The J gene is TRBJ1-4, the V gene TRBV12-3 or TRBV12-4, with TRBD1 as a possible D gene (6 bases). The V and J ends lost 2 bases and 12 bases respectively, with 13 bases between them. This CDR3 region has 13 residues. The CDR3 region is CASSLKQGLQLFF. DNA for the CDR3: TGTGCCAGCAGTTTAAAACAGGGACTACAACTGTTTTTT.

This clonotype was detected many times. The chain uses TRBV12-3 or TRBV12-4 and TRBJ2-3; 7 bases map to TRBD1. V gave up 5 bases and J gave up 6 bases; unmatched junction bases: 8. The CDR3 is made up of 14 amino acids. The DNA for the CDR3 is TGTGCCAGCAGTCCGCAACAGGGGCTCGATACGCAGTATTTT. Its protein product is CASSPQQGLDTQYF.